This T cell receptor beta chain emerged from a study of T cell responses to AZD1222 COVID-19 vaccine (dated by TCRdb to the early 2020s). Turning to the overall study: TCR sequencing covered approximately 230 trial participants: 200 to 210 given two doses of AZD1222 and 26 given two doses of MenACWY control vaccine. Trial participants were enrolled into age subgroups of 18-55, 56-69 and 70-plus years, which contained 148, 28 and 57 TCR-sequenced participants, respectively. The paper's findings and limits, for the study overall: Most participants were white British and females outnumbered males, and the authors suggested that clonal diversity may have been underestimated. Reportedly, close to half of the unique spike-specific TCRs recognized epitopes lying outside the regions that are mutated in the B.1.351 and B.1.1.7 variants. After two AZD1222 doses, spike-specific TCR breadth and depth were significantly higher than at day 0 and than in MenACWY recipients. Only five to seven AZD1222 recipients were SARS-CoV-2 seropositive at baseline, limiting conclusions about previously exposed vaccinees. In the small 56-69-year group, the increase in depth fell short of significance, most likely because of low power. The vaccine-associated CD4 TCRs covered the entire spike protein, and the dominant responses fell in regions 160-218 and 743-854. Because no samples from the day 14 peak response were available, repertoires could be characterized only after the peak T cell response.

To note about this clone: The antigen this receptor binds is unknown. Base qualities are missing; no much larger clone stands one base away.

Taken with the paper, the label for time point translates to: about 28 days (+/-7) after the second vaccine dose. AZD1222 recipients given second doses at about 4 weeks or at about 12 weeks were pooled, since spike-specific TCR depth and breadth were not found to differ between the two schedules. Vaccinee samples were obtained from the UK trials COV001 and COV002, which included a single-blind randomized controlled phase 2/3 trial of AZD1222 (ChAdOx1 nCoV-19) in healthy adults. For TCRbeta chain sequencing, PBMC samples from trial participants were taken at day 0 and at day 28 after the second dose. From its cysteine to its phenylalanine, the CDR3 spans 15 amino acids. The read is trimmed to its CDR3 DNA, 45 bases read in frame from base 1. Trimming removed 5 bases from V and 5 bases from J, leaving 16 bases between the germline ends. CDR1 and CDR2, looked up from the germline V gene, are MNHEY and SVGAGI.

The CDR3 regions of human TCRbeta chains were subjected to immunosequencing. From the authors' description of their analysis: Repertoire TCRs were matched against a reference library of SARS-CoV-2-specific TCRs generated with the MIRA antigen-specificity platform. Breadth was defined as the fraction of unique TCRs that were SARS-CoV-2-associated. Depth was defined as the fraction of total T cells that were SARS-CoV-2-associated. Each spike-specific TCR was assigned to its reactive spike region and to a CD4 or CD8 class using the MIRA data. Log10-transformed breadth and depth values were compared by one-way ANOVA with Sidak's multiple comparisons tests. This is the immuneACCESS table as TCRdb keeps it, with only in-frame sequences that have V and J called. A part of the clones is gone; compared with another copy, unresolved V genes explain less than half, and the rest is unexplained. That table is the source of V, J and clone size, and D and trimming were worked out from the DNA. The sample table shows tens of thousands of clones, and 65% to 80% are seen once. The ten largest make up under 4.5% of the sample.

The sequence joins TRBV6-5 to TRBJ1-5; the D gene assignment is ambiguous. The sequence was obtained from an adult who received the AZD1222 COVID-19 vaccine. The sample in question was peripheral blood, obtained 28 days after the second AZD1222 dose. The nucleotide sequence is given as TGTGCCAGCAGTCGGGTGGGCAGCTCCGATCAGCCCCAGCATTTT. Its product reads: CASSRVGSSDQPQHF.